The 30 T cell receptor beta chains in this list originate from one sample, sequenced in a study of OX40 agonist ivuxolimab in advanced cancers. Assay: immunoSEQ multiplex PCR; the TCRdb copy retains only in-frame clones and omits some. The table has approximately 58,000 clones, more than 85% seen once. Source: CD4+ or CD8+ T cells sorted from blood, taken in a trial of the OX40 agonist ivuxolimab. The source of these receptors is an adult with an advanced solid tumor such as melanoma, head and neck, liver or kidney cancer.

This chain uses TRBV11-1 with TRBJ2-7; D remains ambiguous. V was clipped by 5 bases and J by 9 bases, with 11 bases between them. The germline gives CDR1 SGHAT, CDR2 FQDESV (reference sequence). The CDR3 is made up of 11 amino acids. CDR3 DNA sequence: TGTGCCAGCAGCGTAACGACCGCGCAGTACTTC. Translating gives CASSVTTAQYF. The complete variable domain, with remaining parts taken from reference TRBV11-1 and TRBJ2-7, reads EAEVAQSPRYKITEKSQAVAFWCDPISGHATLYWYRQILGQGPELLVQFQDESVVDDSQLPKDRFSAERLKGVDSTLKIQPAELGDSAMYLCASSVTTAQYFGPGTRLTVT.

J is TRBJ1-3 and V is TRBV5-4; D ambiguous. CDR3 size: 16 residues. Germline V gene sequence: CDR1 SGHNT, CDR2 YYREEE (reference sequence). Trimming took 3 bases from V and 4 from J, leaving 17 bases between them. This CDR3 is CASSSDPGPIGNTIYF. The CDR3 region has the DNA TGTGCCAGCAGCTCAGACCCCGGGCCTATAGGAAACACCATATATTTT.

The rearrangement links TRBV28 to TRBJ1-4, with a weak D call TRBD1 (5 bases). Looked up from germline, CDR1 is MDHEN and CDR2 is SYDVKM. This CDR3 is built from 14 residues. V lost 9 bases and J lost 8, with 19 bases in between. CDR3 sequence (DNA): TGTGCCAGTCATGACGCGGGGCATGGGGAAAAACTGTTTTTT. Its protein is CASHDAGHGEKLFF.

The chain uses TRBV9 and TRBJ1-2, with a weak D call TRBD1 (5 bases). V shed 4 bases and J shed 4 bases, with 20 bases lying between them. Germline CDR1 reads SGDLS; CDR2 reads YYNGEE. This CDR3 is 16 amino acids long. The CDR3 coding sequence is TGTGCCAGCAGCCCCCCTCTCGAGGGGAGTCTCTATGGCTACACCTTC. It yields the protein CASSPPLEGSLYGYTF.

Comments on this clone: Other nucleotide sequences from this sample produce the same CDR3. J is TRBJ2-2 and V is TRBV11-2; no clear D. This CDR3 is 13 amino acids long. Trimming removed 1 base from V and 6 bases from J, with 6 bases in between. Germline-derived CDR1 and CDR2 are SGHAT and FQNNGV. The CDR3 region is CASSLGESGELFF. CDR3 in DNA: TGTGCCAGCAGCTTAGGGGAATCCGGGGAGCTGTTTTTT.

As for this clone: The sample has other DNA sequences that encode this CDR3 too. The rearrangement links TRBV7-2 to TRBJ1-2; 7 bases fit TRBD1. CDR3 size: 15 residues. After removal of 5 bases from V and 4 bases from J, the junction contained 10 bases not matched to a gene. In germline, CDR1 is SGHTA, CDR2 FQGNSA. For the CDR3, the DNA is TGTGCCAGCAGCCCCCAGGCAGGGGACAGCTATGGCTACACCTTC. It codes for CASSPQAGDSYGYTF.

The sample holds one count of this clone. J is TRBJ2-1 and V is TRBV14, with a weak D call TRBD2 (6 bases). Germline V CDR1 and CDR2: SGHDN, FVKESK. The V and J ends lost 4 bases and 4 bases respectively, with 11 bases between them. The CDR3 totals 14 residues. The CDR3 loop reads CASSPRGLYNEQFF. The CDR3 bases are TGTGCCAGCAGCCCCCGGGGACTTTACAATGAGCAGTTCTTC.

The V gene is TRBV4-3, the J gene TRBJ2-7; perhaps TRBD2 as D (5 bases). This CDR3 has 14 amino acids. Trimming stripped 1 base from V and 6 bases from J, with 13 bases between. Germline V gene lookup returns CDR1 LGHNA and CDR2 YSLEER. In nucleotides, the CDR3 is TGCGCCAGCAGCCAAGCTAGCTCGCGCGGCGAGCAGTACTTC. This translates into CASSQASSRGEQYF.

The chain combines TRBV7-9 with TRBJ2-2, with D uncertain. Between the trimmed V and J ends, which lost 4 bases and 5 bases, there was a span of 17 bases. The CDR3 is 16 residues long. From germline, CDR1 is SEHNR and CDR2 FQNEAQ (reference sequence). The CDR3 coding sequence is TGTGCCAGCAGCTCCGGCCGGGCCCTAAGAACCGGGGAGCTGTTTTTT. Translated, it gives CASSSGRALRTGELFF.

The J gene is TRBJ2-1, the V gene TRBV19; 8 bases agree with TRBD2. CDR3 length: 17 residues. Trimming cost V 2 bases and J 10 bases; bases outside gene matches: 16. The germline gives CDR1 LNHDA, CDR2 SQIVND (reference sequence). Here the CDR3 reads CASSIRADDSGKREQFF. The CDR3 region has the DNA TGTGCCAGTAGTATAAGGGCCGATGATAGCGGGAAACGAGAGCAGTTCTTC.

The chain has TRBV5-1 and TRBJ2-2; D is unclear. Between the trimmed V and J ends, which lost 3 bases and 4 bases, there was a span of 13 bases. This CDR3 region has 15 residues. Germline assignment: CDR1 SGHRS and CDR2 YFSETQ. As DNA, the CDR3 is TGCGCCAGCAGCTCGGACGCCTCGGGCACCGGGGAGCTGTTTTTT. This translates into CASSSDASGTGELFF.

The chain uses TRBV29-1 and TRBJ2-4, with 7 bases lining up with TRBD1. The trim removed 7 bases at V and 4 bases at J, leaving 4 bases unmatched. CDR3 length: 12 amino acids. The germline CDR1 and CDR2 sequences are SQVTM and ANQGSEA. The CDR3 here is CSARDRKNIQYF. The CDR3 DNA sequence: TGCAGCGCCCGGGACAGAAAAAACATTCAGTACTTC.

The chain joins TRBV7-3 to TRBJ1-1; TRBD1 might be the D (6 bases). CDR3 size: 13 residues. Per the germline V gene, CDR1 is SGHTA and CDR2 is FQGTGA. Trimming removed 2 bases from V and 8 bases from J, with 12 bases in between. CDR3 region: CASSLSQGREAFF. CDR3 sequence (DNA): TGTGCCAGCAGCTTATCGCAGGGGCGGGAAGCTTTCTTT.

CDR3 protein: CASSLWTGPEETQYF. CDR3 DNA sequence: TGTGCCAGCTCACTCTGGACAGGACCCGAGGAGACCCAGTACTTC. The chain is built from TRBV18 and TRBJ2-5; 7 bases line up with TRBD1. After removal of 4 bases from V and 5 bases from J, the junction contained 10 bases not matched to a gene. The germline V gene encodes CDR1 KGHSH and CDR2 LQKENI. There are 15 residues in the CDR3.

CDR3 amino acids: CASSLLAGGGTGELFF. The CDR3 nucleotides are TGTGCCAGCAGCTTACTAGCGGGAGGGGGCACCGGGGAGCTGTTTTTT. The rearrangement joins TRBV7-3 to TRBJ2-2, with 12 bases aligning to TRBD2. Germline assignment: CDR1 SGHTA and CDR2 FQGTGA. The CDR3 is 16 residues long. Trimming took 2 bases from V and 4 from J; bases not matched to a gene: 2.

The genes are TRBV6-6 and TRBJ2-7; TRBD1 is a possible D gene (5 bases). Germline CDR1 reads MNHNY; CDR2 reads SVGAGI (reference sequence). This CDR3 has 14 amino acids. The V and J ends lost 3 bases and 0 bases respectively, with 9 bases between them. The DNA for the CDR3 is TGTGCCAGCAGTTATGACAGTTTCTCCTACGAGCAGTACTTC. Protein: CASSYDSFSYEQYF.

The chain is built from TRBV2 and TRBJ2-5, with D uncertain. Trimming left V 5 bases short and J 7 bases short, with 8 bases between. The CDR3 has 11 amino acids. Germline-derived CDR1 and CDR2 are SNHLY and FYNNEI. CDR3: CASSPLGTQYF. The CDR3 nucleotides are TGTGCCAGCAGTCCCTTGGGGACCCAGTACTTC.

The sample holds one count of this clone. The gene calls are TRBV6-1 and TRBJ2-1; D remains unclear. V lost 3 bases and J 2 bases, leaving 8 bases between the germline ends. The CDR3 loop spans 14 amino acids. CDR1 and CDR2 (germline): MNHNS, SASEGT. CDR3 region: CASSDGFPYNEQFF. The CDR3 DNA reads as TGTGCCAGCAGTGACGGCTTCCCCTACAATGAGCAGTTCTTC.

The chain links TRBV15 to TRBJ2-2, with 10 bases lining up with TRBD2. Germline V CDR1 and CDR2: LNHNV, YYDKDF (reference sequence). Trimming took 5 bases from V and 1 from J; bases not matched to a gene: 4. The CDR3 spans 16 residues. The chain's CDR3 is CATSVGLAENTGELFF. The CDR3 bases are TGTGCCACCAGCGTCGGACTAGCGGAGAACACCGGGGAGCTGTTTTTT.

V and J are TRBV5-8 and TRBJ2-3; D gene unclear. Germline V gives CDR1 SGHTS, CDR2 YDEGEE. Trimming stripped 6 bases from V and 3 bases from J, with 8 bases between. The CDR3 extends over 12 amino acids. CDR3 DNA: TGTGCCAGCACCCCCAAAACAGATACGCAGTATTTT. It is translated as CASTPKTDTQYF.

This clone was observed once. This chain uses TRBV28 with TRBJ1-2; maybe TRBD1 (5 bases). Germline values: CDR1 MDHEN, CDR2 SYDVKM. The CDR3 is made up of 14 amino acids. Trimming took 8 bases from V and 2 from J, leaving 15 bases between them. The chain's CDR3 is CASVRRTGNYGYTF. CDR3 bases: TGTGCCAGCGTAAGGAGAACAGGAAACTATGGCTACACCTTC.

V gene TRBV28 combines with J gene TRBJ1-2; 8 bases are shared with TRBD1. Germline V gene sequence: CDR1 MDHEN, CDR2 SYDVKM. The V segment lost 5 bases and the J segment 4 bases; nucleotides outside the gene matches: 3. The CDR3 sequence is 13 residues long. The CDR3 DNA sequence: TGTGCCAGCAGTCAGGGGGCGATCTATGGCTACACCTTC. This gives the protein CASSQGAIYGYTF.

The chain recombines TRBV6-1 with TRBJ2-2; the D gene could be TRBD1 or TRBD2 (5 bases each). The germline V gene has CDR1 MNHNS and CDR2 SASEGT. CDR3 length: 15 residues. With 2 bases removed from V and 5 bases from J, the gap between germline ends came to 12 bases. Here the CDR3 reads CASSEFDWGTGELFF. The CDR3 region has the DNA TGTGCCAGCAGTGAATTCGATTGGGGGACCGGGGAGCTGTTTTTT.

The CDR3 DNA sequence: TGTGCCAGCAGCTCTCTAGCGGGAGGTCGGAACGAGCAGTACTTC. Translated: CASSSLAGGRNEQYF. This chain links TRBV5-4 with TRBJ2-7, with 11 bases lining up with TRBD2. V lost 3 bases to trimming and J lost 5 bases; unmatched junction nucleotides: 7. This CDR3 is 15 amino acids long. In germline, CDR1 is SGHNT, CDR2 YYREEE (reference sequence).

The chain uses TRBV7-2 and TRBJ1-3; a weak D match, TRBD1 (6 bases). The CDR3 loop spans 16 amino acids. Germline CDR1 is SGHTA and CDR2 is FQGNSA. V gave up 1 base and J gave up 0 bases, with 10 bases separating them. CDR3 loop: CASSLGVGGSGNTIYF. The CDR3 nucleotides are TGTGCCAGCAGCTTAGGGGTAGGGGGCTCTGGAAACACCATATATTTT.

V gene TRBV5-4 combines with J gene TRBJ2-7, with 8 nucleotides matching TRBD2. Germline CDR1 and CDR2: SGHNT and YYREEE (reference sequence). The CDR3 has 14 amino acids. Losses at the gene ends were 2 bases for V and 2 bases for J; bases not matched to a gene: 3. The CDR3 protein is CASSFQREPYEQYF. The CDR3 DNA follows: TGTGCCAGCAGCTTTCAGCGGGAGCCCTACGAGCAGTACTTC.

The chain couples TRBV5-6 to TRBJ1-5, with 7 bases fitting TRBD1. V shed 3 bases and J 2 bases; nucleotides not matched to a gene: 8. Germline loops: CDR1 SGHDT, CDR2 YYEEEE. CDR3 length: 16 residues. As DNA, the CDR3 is TGTGCCAGCAGCTCACGGACAGGCCGAGGCAATCAGCCCCAGCATTTT. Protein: CASSSRTGRGNQPQHF.

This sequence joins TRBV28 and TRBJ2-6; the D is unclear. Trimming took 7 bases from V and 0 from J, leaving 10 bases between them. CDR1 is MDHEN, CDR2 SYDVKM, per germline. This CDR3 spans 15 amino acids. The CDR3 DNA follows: TGTGCCAGCACCTCCGGCATCTCTGGGGCCAACGTCCTGACTTTC. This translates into CASTSGISGANVLTF.

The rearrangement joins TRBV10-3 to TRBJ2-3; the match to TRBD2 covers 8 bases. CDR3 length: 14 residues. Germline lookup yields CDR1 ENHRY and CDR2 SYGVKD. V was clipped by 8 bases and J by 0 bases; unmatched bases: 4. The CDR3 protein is CAIQLAESTDTQYF. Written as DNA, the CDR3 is TGTGCCATCCAACTAGCGGAGAGCACAGATACGCAGTATTTT.

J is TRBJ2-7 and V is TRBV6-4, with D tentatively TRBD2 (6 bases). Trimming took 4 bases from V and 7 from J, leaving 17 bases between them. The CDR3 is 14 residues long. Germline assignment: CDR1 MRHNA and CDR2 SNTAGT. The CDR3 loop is CASSVYPSVGEQYF. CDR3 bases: TGTGCCAGCAGTGTCTATCCTAGCGTAGGAGAGCAGTACTTC.